This T cell receptor (beta chain) originates from a study of blood T cell repertoires in COVID-19. Study in general: Acute and convalescent COVID-19 samples came from the United States, Italy and Spain. T cells, B-cell-depleted T cells, or PBMCs provided the cDNA or gDNA that served as material.

The method was immunoSEQ multiplex PCR; TCRdb's version includes in-frame clones alone and lacks a portion of them. The sample yields tens of thousands of clones, about 74% seen once. Source material: peripheral blood. The sequence came from a human donor with acute or convalescent COVID-19. The donor label of this sample is uncertain.

CDR3 nucleotide sequence: TGTGCCAGCAGCTTTCGATCGGGACACCTAACATACAATGAGCAGTTCTTC. Translating gives CASSFRSGHLTYNEQFF. The chain is built from TRBV5-5 and TRBJ2-1; possible D gene TRBD1, 6 bases. V gave up 2 bases and J gave up 4 bases, with 19 bases separating them. CDR1 SGHKS and CDR2 YYEKEE come from the germline V gene (reference sequence). This CDR3 is 17 amino acids long.